The 22 T cell receptor beta chains given below trace back to one sample, sequenced in a study of early T cells in non-severe SARS-CoV-2 infection. One entry per CDR3 protein, called by TCRdb with MiXCR from the 5' RACE reads. In the table there are about 50,000 distinct CDR3 sequences, around 10% of which are singletons. This material consisted of whole blood, taken at baseline. These receptor sequences come from an adult who was a healthcare worker with PCR-confirmed SARS-CoV-2 infection or an uninfected control (not recorded which).

This clonotype was seen only once. This rearrangement joins TRBV9 to TRBJ2-5, with 8 bases that match TRBD2. CDR1 is SGDLS, CDR2 YYNGEE, per germline. The V and J ends lost 1 base and 0 bases, in that order; junction bases with no gene match: 5. This CDR3 comprises 16 residues. CDR3 DNA sequence: TGTGCCAGCAGCGTACTTAGCGGGGAGTACCAAGAGACCCAGTACTTC. As protein: CASSVLSGEYQETQYF.

V and J are TRBV20-1 and TRBJ2-1; 9 positions match TRBD2. Trimming removed 6 bases from V and 4 bases from J; junction bases left unmatched: 4. From germline, CDR1 is DFQATT and CDR2 SNEGSKA (reference sequence). This CDR3 comprises 13 residues. DNA for the CDR3: TGCAGTGCCGATAGCGGGAGATACAATGAGCAGTTCTTC. Translation gives CSADSGRYNEQFF.

The chain has TRBV20-1 and TRBJ2-5; maybe TRBD1 (5 bases). The CDR3 loop spans 13 amino acids. V was shortened by 5 bases and J by 2 bases, with 12 bases between the two germline ends. Looked up from germline, CDR1 is DFQATT and CDR2 is SNEGSKA (reference sequence). In DNA, the CDR3 is TGCAGTGCTCCCCTAACAGGACAAGAGACCCAGTACTTC. Its translation: CSAPLTGQETQYF.

The V call is TRBV5-4, the J call TRBJ2-3, with 11 bases that match TRBD2. The trim removed 3 bases at V and 2 bases at J, leaving 5 bases unmatched. Looked up from germline, CDR1 is SGHNT and CDR2 is YYREEE (reference sequence). This CDR3 region has 16 residues. CDR3 nucleotide sequence: TGTGCCAGCAGCTCCGGGACTAGCGGACCCACAGATACGCAGTATTTT. Translation gives CASSSGTSGPTDTQYF.

DNA for the CDR3: TGTGCCAGTAGTATTAGTATGACCTCAAACATTCAGTACTTC. It specifies CASSISMTSNIQYF. The chain employs TRBV19 and TRBJ2-4; D unresolved. Deletions cut 3 bases from V and 6 bases from J, with 12 bases between. The CDR3 consists of 14 residues. Germline CDR1 and CDR2: LNHDA and SQIVND (reference sequence).

This clonotype was observed a handful of times. The rearrangement uses TRBV18 and TRBJ1-1, with a weak D call TRBD1 (6 bases). The germline CDR1 and CDR2 sequences are KGHSH and LQKENI. The CDR3 spans 15 residues. V lost 5 bases and J 0 bases, leaving 13 bases between the germline ends. The CDR3 is CASSSKQGVNTEAFF. The CDR3, as DNA: TGTGCCAGCTCATCTAAACAGGGAGTGAACACTGAAGCTTTCTTT.

The J gene is TRBJ2-1, the V gene TRBV18; a weak D match, TRBD1 (9 bases). In germline, CDR1 is KGHSH, CDR2 LQKENI. The CDR3 runs to 17 residues. The germline V and J ends were trimmed by 3 bases and 8 bases, with 23 bases remaining between them. The CDR3 bases are TGTGCCAGCTCACCCCCCGGCGGGGGGACAGGGATCGATGAGCAGTTCTTC. Translating it yields CASSPPGGGTGIDEQFF. Full variable domain (remainder filled in from reference TRBV18 and TRBJ2-1): NAGVMQNPRHLVRRRGQEARLRCSPMKGHSHVYWYRQLPEEGLKFMVYLQKENIIDESGMPKERFSAEFPKEGPSILRIQQVVRGDSAAYFCASSPPGGGTGIDEQFFGPGTRLTVL.

The chain couples TRBV5-1 to TRBJ1-4; the match to TRBD1 covers 7 bases. Germline trimming cut 0 bases from V and 6 bases from J; bases unmatched to any gene: 5. This CDR3 has 15 amino acids. Germline values: CDR1 SGHRS, CDR2 YFSETQ. The CDR3 is CASSLGTRGDEKLFF. CDR3 nucleotide sequence: TGCGCCAGCAGCTTGGGGACCAGGGGGGATGAAAAACTGTTTTTT.

The CDR3 coding sequence is TGTGCCAGCTCACCTTCGGGAAGGGGGAACCATGGCTACACCTTC. It codes for CASSPSGRGNHGYTF. The V call is TRBV18, the J call TRBJ1-2; D might be TRBD1 (6 bases). V gave up 3 bases and J gave up 6 bases, with 17 bases separating them. This CDR3 has 15 residues. The V gene's germline CDR1 is KGHSH and CDR2 LQKENI. Based on the CDR3 plus reference TRBV18 and TRBJ1-2, the full variable domain is NAGVMQNPRHLVRRRGQEARLRCSPMKGHSHVYWYRQLPEEGLKFMVYLQKENIIDESGMPKERFSAEFPKEGPSILRIQQVVRGDSAAYFCASSPSGRGNHGYTFGSGTRLTVV.

This clonotype was detected many times. The V and J genes are TRBV5-5 and TRBJ1-5; no clear D gene. CDR3 length: 13 residues. V gave up 5 bases and J gave up 0 bases, with 6 bases separating them. CDR1 and CDR2 (germline): SGHKS, YYEKEE (reference sequence). The CDR3 DNA reads TGTGCCAGCAGTACAGATAGCAATCAGCCCCAGCATTTT. It translates to CASSTDSNQPQHF.

By share, this clonotype ranks as medium-sized. The chain joins TRBV29-1 to TRBJ2-7; tentative D call: TRBD1 (7 bases). The CDR3 covers 14 residues. The V gene lost 2 bases and the J gene lost 0 bases, with 11 bases spanning the gap. Germline CDR1 and CDR2: SQVTM and ANQGSEA. This CDR3 is CSVEKQGGSYEQYF. The CDR3 DNA sequence: TGCAGCGTTGAAAAGCAGGGGGGCTCCTACGAGCAGTACTTC.

This clonotype showed up just a few times. This rearrangement joins TRBV7-9 to TRBJ1-2; possible D gene TRBD1, 6 bases. The germline CDR1 and CDR2 sequences are SEHNR and FQNEAQ (reference sequence). This CDR3 comprises 16 residues. Trimming removed 4 bases from V and 0 bases from J, with 15 bases in between. In nucleotides, the CDR3 is TGTGCCAGCAGCTCGGGAGGGACACCAGCTAACTATGGCTACACCTTC. Translating it yields CASSSGGTPANYGYTF.

This clonotype has a count of ten or more. This sequence joins TRBV29-1 and TRBJ1-5; no reliable D call. V was cut by 4 bases and J by 3 bases, with 10 bases left in between. This CDR3 comprises 13 residues. Germline-derived CDR1 and CDR2 are SQVTM and ANQGSEA. CDR3 amino acids: CSVGSQINQPQHF. CDR3 in DNA: TGCAGCGTTGGGAGTCAGATCAATCAGCCCCAGCATTTT.

This clonotype appeared a few times. The J gene is TRBJ2-3, the V gene TRBV11-2, with 9 bases that match TRBD2. Unmatched junction bases numbered 10, after V lost 7 bases and J lost 2 bases. This CDR3 is built from 16 residues. Looked up from germline, CDR1 is SGHAT and CDR2 is FQNNGV. CDR3 DNA: TGTGCCAGCACCATTGGCGGGGGGGGATCCACAGATACGCAGTATTTT. Amino acids: CASTIGGGGSTDTQYF. The whole variable domain, remainder taken from reference TRBV11-2 and TRBJ2-3, is EAGVAQSPRYKIIEKRQSVAFWCNPISGHATLYWYQQILGQGPKLLIQFQNNGVVDDSQLPKDRFSAERLKGVDSTLKIQPAKLEDSAVYLCASTIGGGGSTDTQYFGPGTRLTVL.

The genes are TRBV5-1 and TRBJ2-1; D gene uncertain. Trimming pared 5 bases from V and 6 bases from J, leaving 12 bases between. The CDR3 extends over 13 amino acids. The germline V gene encodes CDR1 SGHRS and CDR2 YFSETQ. The chain's CDR3 is CASSSLGSNEQFF. In DNA form, the CDR3 reads TGCGCCAGCAGTAGTCTGGGGTCCAATGAGCAGTTCTTC.

The CDR3 is CASSLVLGLNEKLFF. The CDR3 coding sequence is TGTGCCAGCAGCTTGGTACTCGGACTTAATGAAAAACTGTTTTTT. The rearrangement joins TRBV7-9 to TRBJ1-4; D call uncertain. This CDR3 is built from 15 residues. In germline, CDR1 is SEHNR, CDR2 FQNEAQ (reference sequence). Trimming took off 3 bases at V and 4 bases at J, with 12 bases between the two ends.

This clonotype has ten or more counts. The chain combines TRBV6-1 with TRBJ1-1, with a weak D call TRBD1 (6 bases). The CDR3 covers 17 residues. V was clipped by 7 bases and J by 0 bases, with 21 bases between them. Germline V gene lookup returns CDR1 MNHNS and CDR2 SASEGT. The CDR3 sequence: CASKPGRAGAMNTEAFF. In DNA form, the CDR3 reads TGTGCCAGCAAACCCGGAAGGGCAGGGGCGATGAACACTGAAGCTTTCTTT.

Many counts were recorded for this clonotype. Germline is not matched at one junction end, which may reflect a read error. This chain uses TRBV29-1 with TRBJ1-1; a weak D match, TRBD1 (6 bases). This CDR3 has 13 residues. CDR1 and CDR2 from the germline V gene are SQVTM and ANQGSEA. CDR3 in DNA: TGCAGCGTTGGGGGGACAATGGGGACTGAAGTTTTCTTT. Translating it yields CSVGGTMGTEVFF.

The sample holds many counts of this clonotype. V and J are TRBV6-2 or TRBV6-3 and TRBJ2-5; D is uncertain. V lost 2 bases and J lost 4, with 11 bases in between. The length of the CDR3 is 14 residues. CDR1 is MNHEY, CDR2 SVGEGT, per germline. The CDR3 spells CASSYEDTGETQYF. For the CDR3, the DNA is TGTGCCAGCAGTTACGAGGATACGGGAGAGACCCAGTACTTC.

The chain is built from TRBV20-1 and TRBJ2-1; the match to TRBD1 covers 8 bases. The CDR3 length is 14 residues. Per germline, CDR1 DFQATT and CDR2 SNEGSKA (reference sequence). The J segment lost 3 bases and the V segment lost 1 base, leaving 2 bases of the junction unmatched. The CDR3 spells CSARGDRYYNEQFF. As DNA, the CDR3 is TGCAGTGCTAGAGGGGACAGGTACTACAATGAGCAGTTCTTC.

The chain employs TRBV20-1 and TRBJ1-4; 8 bases map to TRBD1. Trimming removed 4 bases from V and 12 bases from J; junction bases left unmatched: 10. This CDR3 is built from 13 residues. CDR1 and CDR2 from the germline V gene are DFQATT and SNEGSKA (reference sequence). The chain's CDR3 is CSATQGTGDELFF. The CDR3 DNA reads as TGCAGTGCTACCCAAGGGACAGGCGATGAACTGTTTTTT.

The rearrangement uses TRBV11-2 and TRBJ2-5; 7 nucleotides line up with TRBD1. Germline V gene lookup returns CDR1 SGHAT and CDR2 FQNNGV. The CDR3 sequence is 14 residues long. Losses at the gene ends were 8 bases for V and 5 bases for J; bases not matched to a gene: 11. CDR3 loop: CASEDRASGETQYF. CDR3 sequence (DNA): TGTGCCAGCGAAGACAGGGCCTCAGGGGAGACCCAGTACTTC.